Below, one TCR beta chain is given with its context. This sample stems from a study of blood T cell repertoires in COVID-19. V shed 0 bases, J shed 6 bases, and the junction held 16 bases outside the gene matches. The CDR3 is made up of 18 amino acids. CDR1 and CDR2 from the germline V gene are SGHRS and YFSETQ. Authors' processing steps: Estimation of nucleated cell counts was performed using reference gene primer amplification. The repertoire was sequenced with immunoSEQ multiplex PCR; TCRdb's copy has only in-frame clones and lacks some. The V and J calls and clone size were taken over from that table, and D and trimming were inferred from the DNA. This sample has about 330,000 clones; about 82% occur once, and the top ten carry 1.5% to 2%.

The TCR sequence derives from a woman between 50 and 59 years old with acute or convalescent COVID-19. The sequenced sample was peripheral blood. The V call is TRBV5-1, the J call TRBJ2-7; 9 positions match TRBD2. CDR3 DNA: TGCGCCAGCAGCTTGGAGGCGGGAGGGAGCGGGACCACTCGCGAGCAGTACTTC. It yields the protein CASSLEAGGSGTTREQYF.